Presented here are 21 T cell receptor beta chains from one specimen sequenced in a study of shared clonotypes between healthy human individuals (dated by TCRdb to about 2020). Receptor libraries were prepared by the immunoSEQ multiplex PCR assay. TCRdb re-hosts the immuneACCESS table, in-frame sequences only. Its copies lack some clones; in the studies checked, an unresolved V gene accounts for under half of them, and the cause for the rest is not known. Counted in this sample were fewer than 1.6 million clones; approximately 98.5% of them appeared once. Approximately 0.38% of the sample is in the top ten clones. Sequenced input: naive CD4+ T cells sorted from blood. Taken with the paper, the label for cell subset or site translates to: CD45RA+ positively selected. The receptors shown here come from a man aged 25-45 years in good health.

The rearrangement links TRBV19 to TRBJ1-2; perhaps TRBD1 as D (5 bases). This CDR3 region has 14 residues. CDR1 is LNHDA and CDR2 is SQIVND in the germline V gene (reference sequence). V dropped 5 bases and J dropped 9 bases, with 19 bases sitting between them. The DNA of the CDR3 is TGTGCCAGTAGTGATCCGGGACGCCTATTACGCTACACCTTC. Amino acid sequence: CASSDPGRLLRYTF.

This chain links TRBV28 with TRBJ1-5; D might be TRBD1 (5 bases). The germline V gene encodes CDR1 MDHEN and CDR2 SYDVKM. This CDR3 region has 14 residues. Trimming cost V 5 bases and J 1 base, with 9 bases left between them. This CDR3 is CASSPRGSNQPQHF. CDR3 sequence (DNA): TGTGCCAGCAGTCCACGGGGGAGCAATCAGCCCCAGCATTTT.

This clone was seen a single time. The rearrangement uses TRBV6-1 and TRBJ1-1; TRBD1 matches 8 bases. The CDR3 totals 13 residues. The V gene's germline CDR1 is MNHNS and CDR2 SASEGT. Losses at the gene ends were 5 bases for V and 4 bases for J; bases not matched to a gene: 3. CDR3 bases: TGTGCCAGCAGTCCGGACAGGGCCACTGAAGCTTTCTTT. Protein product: CASSPDRATEAFF.

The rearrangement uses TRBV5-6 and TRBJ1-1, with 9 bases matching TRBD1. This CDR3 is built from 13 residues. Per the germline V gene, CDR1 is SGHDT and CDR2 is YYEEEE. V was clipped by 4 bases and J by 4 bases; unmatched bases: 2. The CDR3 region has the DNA TGTGCCAGCAGCACGGACAGGGGCACTGAAGCTTTCTTT. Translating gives CASSTDRGTEAFF.

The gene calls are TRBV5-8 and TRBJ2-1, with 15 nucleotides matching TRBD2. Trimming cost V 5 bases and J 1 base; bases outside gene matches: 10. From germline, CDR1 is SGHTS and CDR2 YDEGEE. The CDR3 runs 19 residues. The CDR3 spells CASRAQGLAGGRSYNEQFF. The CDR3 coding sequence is TGTGCCAGCAGGGCTCAGGGACTAGCGGGAGGAAGGTCCTACAATGAGCAGTTCTTC.

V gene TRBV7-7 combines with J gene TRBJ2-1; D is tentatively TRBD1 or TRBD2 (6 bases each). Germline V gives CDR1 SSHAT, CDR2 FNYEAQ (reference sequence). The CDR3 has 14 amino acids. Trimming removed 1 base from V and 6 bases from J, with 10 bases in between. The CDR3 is CASSLVGGSNEQFF. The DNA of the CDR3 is TGTGCCAGCAGCTTAGTCGGGGGCAGCAATGAGCAGTTCTTC.

CDR3 nucleotide sequence: TGTGCCAGCAGCCACCGGGGAGAGACCCAGTACTTC. It is translated as CASSHRGETQYF. V usage is TRBV5-4 and J usage is TRBJ2-5; tentatively, D is TRBD2 (5 bases). Looked up from germline, CDR1 is SGHNT and CDR2 is YYREEE (reference sequence). Trimming pared 4 bases from V and 4 bases from J, leaving 8 bases between. There are 12 residues in the CDR3. The whole variable domain, remainder taken from reference TRBV5-4 and TRBJ2-5, is ETGVTQSPTHLIKTRGQQVTLRCSSQSGHNTVSWYQQALGQGPQFIFQYYREEENGRGNFPPRFSGLQFPNYSSELNVNALELDDSALYLCASSHRGETQYFGPGTRLLVL.

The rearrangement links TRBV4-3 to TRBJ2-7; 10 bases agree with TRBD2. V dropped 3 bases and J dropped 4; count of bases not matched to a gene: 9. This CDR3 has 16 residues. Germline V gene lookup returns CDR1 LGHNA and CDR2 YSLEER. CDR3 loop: CASSHHPVLAGYEQYF. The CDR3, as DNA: TGCGCCAGCAGCCACCATCCGGTACTAGCGGGATACGAGCAGTACTTC.

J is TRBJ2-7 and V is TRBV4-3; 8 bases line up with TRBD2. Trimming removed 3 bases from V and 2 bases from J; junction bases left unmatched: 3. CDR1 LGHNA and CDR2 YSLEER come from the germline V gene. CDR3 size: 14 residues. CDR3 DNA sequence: TGCGCCAGCAGCCAGAGGGGACTAGCCTACGAGCAGTACTTC. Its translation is CASSQRGLAYEQYF.

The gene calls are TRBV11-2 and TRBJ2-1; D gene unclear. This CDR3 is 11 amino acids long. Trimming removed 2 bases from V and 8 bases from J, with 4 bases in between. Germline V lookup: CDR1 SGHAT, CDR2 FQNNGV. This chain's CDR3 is CASSLTHEQFF. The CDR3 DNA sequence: TGTGCCAGCAGCTTAACCCATGAGCAGTTCTTC. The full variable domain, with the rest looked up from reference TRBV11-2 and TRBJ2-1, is EAGVAQSPRYKIIEKRQSVAFWCNPISGHATLYWYQQILGQGPKLLIQFQNNGVVDDSQLPKDRFSAERLKGVDSTLKIQPAKLEDSAVYLCASSLTHEQFFGPGTRLTVL.

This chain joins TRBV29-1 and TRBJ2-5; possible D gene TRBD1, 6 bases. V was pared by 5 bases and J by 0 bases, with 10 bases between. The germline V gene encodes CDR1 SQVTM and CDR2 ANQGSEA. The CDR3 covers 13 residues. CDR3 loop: CSVSGTYQETQYF. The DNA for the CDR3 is TGCAGCGTTTCGGGGACATACCAAGAGACCCAGTACTTC.

The DNA of the CDR3 is TGTGCCAGCAGCCAAGGGGGGCTGGACTATGGCTACACCTTC. This translates into CASSQGGLDYGYTF. V gene TRBV14 combines with J gene TRBJ1-2; D is possibly TRBD1 (6 bases). From germline, CDR1 is SGHDN and CDR2 FVKESK. The CDR3 spans 14 residues. V was shortened by 1 base and J by 3 bases, with 9 bases between the two germline ends.

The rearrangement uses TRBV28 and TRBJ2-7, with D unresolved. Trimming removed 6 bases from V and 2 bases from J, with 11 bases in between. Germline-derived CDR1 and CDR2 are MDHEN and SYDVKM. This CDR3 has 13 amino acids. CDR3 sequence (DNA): TGTGCCAGCAGCTCCATTCGACCCTACGAGCAGTACTTC. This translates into CASSSIRPYEQYF.

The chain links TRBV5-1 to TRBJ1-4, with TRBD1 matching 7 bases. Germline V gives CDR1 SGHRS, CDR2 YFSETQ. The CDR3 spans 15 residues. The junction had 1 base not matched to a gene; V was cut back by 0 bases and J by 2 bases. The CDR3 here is CASSLEGATNEKLFF. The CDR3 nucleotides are TGCGCCAGCAGCTTGGAGGGGGCCACTAATGAAAAACTGTTTTTT.

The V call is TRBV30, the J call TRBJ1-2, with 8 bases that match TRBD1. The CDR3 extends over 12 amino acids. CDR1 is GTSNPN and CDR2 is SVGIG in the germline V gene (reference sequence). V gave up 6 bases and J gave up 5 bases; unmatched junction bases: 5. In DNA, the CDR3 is TGTGCCTGCCAACAGGGGGGGTATGGCTACACCTTC. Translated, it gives CACQQGGYGYTF.

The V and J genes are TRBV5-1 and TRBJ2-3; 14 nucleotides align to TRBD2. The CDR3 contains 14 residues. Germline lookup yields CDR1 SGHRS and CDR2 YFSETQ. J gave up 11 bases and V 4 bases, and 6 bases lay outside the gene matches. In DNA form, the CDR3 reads TGCGCCAGCAGCCAAGGGACTAGCGGGAGAGGGCAGTATTTT. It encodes CASSQGTSGRGQYF.

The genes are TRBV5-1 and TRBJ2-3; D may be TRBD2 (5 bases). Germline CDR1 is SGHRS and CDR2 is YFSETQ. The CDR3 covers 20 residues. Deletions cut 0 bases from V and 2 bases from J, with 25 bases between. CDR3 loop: CASSLASLPTRRAHTDTQYF. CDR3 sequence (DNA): TGCGCCAGCAGCTTGGCTTCACTCCCTACTAGAAGGGCCCACACAGATACGCAGTATTTT.

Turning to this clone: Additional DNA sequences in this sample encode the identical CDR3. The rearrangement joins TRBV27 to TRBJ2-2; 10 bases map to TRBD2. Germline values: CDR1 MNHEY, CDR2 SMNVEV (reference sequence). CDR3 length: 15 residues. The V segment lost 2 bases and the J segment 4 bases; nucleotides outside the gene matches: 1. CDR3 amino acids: CASSLRLAGTGELFF. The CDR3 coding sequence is TGTGCCAGCAGTTTACGACTAGCGGGCACCGGGGAGCTGTTTTTT.

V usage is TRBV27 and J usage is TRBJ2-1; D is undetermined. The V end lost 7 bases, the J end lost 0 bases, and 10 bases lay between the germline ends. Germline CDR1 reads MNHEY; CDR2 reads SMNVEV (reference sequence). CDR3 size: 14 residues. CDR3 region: CASNTGSSYNEQFF. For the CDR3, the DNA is TGTGCCAGCAATACGGGTAGCTCCTACAATGAGCAGTTCTTC.

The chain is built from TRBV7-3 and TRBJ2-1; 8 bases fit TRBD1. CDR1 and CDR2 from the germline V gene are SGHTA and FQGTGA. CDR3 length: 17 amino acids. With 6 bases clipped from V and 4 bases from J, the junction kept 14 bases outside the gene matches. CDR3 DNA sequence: TGTGCCAGCAGTTTAGGGGCAGGGGGCGGAGGATACAATGAGCAGTTCTTC. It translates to CASSLGAGGGGYNEQFF.

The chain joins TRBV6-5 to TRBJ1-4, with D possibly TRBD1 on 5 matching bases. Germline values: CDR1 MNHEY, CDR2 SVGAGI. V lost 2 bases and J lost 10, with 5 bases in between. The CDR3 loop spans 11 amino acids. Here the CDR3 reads CASSYRGKLFF. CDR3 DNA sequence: TGTGCCAGCAGTTACAGGGGAAAACTGTTTTTT.